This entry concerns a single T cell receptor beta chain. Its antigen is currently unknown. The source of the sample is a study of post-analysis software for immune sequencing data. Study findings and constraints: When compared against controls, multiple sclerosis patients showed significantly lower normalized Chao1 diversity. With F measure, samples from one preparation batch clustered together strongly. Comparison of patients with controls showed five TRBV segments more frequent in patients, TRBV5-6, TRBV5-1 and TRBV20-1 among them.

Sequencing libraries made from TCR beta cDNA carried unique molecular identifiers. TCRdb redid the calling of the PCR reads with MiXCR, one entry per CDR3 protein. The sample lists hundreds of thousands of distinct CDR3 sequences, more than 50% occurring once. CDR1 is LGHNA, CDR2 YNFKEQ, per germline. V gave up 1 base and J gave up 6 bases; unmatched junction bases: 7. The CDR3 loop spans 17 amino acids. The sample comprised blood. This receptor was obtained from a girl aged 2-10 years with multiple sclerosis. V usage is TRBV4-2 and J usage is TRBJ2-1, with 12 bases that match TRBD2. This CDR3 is CASSQVSGLAGGNEQFF. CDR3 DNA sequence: TGTGCCAGCAGCCAAGTGTCGGGACTAGCGGGTGGCAATGAGCAGTTCTTC.